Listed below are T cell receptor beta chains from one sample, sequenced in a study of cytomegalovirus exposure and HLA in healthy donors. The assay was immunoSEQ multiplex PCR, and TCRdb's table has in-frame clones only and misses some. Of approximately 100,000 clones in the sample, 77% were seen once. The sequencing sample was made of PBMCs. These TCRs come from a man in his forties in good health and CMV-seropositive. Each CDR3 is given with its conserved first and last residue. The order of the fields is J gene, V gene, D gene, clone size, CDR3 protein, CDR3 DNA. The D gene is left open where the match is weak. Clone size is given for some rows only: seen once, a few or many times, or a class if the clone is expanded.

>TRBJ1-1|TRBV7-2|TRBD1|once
CASSQRQGMNTEAFF
TGTGCCAGCAGCCAAAGACAGGGTATGAACACTGAAGCTTTCTTT
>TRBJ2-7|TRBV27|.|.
CASSSLSSYEQYF
TGTGCCAGCAGTTCCCTGAGCTCCTACGAGCAGTACTTC
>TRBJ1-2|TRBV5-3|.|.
CARTTEEGCGYTF
TGTGCCAGGACGACAGAAGAAGGCTGTGGCTACACCTTC
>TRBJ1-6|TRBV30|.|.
CAWGRKAPAAYNSPLHF
TGTGCCTGGGGGAGGAAAGCGCCCGCGGCTTATAATTCACCCCTCCACTTT
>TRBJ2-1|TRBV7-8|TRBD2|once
CASSPARGSGGPLGEQFF
TGTGCCAGCAGCCCAGCGAGGGGTAGCGGGGGGCCCTTGGGTGAGCAGTTCTTC
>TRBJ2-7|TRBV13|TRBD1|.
CASNLGQGSYEQYF
TGTGCCAGCAATCTAGGACAGGGCTCCTACGAGCAGTACTTC
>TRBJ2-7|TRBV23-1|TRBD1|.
CASSQISQGCYEQYF
TGCGCCAGCAGTCAAATCTCACAGGGGTGTTACGAGCAGTACTTC
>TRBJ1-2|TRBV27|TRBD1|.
CASSSTDREHGYTF
TGTGCCAGCAGTTCCACCGACAGGGAGCATGGCTACACCTTC
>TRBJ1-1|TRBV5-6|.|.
CASSWEDLGGAFF
TGTGCCAGCAGCTGGGAAGATTTGGGGGGTGCTTTCTTT
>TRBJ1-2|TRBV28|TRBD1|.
CASQERQGGGYTF
TGTGCCTCCCAAGAAAGACAGGGAGGTGGCTACACCTTC